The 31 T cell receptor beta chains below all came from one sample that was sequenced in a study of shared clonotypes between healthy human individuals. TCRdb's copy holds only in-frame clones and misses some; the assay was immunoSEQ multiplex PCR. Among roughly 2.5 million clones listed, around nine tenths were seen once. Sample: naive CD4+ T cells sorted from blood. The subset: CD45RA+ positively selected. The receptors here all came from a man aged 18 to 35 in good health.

CDR3 residues: CASSLNKGAAEQFF. DNA for the CDR3: TGTGCCAGCAGCTTAAATAAGGGGGCCGCTGAGCAGTTCTTC. The chain uses TRBV5-6 and TRBJ2-1, with TRBD1 identical over 7 bases. This CDR3 is 14 amino acids long. After removal of 2 bases from V and 9 bases from J, the junction contained 8 bases not matched to a gene. Germline V gene lookup returns CDR1 SGHDT and CDR2 YYEEEE.

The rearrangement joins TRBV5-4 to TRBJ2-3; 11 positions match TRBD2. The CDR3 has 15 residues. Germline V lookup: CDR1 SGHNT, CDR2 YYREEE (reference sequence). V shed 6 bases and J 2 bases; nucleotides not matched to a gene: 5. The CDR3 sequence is CASTLAGGPTDTQYF. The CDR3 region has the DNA TGTGCCAGCACTTTAGCGGGGGGGCCCACAGATACGCAGTATTTT.

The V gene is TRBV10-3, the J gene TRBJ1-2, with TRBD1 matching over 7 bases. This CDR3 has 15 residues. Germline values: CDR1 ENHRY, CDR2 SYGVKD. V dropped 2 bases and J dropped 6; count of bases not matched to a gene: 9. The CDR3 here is CAISEATGDRDGYTF. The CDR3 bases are TGTGCCATCAGTGAGGCTACAGGGGATCGGGATGGCTACACCTTC.

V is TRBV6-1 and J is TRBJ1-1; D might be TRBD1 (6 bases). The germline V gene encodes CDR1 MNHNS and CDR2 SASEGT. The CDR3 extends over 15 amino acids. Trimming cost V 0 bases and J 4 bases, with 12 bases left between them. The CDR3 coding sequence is TGTGCCAGCAGTGAAGCGCCACAGGGACTCACTGAAGCTTTCTTT. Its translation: CASSEAPQGLTEAFF.

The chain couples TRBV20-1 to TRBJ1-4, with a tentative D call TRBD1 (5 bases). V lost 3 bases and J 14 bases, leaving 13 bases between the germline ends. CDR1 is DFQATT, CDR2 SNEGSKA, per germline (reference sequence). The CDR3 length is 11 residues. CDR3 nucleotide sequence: TGCAGTGCTAGGGGGTCAGGGAGGCTGTTTTTT. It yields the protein CSARGSGRLFF.

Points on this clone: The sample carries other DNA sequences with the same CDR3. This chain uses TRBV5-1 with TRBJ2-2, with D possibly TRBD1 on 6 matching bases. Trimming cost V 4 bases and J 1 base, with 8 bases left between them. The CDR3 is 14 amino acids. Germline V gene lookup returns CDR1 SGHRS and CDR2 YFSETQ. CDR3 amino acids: CASSRGQNTGELFF. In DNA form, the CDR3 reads TGCGCCAGCAGCCGGGGACAGAACACCGGGGAGCTGTTTTTT. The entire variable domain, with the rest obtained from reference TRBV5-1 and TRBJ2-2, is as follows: KAGVTQTPRYLIKTRGQQVTLSCSPISGHRSVSWYQQTPGQGLQFLFEYFSETQRNKGNFPGRFSGRQFSNSRSEMNVSTLELGDSALYLCASSRGQNTGELFFGEGSRLTVL.

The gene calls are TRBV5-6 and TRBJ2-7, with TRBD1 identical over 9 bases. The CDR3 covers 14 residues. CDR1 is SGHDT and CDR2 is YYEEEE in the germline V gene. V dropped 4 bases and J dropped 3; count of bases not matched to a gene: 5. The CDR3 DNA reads TGTGCCAGCAGCACCAGGACAGGGGTCTACGAGCAGTACTTC. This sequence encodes CASSTRTGVYEQYF.

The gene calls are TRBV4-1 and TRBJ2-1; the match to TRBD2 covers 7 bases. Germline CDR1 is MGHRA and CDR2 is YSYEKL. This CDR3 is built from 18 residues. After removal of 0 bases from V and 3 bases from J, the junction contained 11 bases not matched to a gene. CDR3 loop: CASSQDPRWSGIYNEQFF. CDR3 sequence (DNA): TGCGCCAGCAGCCAAGATCCCCGGTGGAGCGGGATCTACAATGAGCAGTTCTTC.

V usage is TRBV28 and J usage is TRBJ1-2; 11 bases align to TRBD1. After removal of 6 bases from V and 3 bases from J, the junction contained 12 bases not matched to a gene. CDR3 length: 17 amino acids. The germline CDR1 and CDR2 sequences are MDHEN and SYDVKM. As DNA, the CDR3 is TGTGCCAGCAGAGAGGCGGGACAGGGGGTCTTGGACTATGGCTACACCTTC. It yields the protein CASREAGQGVLDYGYTF.

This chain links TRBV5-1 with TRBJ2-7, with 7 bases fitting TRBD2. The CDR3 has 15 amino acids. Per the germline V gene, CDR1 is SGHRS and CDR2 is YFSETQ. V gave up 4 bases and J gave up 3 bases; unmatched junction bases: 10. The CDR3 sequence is CASSGRWGLSYEQYF. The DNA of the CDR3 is TGCGCCAGCAGCGGACGGTGGGGACTAAGCTACGAGCAGTACTTC.

The CDR3 here is CASSDSGSNQPQHF. CDR3 DNA sequence: TGTGCCAGCAGTGACTCCGGGAGCAATCAGCCCCAGCATTTT. This chain connects TRBV6-4 to TRBJ1-5; no firm D call. CDR3 size: 14 residues. CDR1 and CDR2 (germline): MRHNA, SNTAGT. V was trimmed by 0 bases and J by 1 base, leaving 4 bases between them.

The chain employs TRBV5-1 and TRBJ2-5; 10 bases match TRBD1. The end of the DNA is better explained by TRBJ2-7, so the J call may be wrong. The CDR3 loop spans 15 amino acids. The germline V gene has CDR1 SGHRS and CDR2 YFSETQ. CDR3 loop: CASSLTGGSSYEQYF. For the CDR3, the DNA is TGCGCCAGCAGTCTGACAGGGGGCAGCTCCTACGAGCAGTACTTC.

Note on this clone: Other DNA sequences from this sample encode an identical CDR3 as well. The CDR3 nucleotides are TGTGCCAGCAGTGAAGCCCTACAAGGAGATACGCAGTATTTT. It is translated as CASSEALQGDTQYF. The rearrangement uses TRBV6-1 and TRBJ2-3; D not certain. This CDR3 region has 14 residues. The germline gives CDR1 MNHNS, CDR2 SASEGT. The germline V and J ends were trimmed by 0 bases and 5 bases, with 9 bases remaining between them.

The CDR3 is CASSLGRDRFF. The CDR3 DNA reads as TGTGCCAGCAGCTTGGGGCGGGACCGGTTCTTC. V gene TRBV5-4 combines with J gene TRBJ2-1; D is possibly TRBD2 (6 bases). Germline assignment: CDR1 SGHNT and CDR2 YYREEE (reference sequence). This CDR3 is built from 11 residues. Trimming removed 0 bases from V and 15 bases from J, with 10 bases in between.

CDR3 bases: TGTGCCAGCAGTAACCCCAGCTATGGCTACACCTTC. Protein product: CASSNPSYGYTF. The V and J genes are TRBV11-1 and TRBJ1-2, with D unresolved. V gave up 6 bases and J gave up 4 bases, with 9 bases separating them. The V gene's germline CDR1 is SGHAT and CDR2 FQDESV (reference sequence). The CDR3 runs 12 residues.

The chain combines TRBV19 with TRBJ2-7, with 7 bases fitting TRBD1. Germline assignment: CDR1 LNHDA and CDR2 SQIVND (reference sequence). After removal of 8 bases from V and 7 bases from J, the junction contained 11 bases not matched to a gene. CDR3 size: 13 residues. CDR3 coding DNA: TGTGCCAGTGGGACAGACAGTTTTGGGGAGCAGTACTTC. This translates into CASGTDSFGEQYF.

The CDR3 nucleotides read TGCAGCGTCAGAGGACAGGGGAAGGGAGAGACCCAGTACTTC. The encoded protein is CSVRGQGKGETQYF. V and J are TRBV29-1 and TRBJ2-5, with 9 bases identical to TRBD1. Losses at the gene ends were 6 bases for V and 4 bases for J; bases not matched to a gene: 9. The CDR3 has 14 residues. The V gene's germline CDR1 is SQVTM and CDR2 ANQGSEA.

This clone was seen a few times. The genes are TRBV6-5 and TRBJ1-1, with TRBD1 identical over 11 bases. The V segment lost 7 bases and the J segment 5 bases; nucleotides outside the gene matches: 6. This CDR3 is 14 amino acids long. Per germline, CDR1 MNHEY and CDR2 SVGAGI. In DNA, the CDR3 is TGTGCCAGCACCCGGACAGGGGGCGGTACTGAAGCTTTCTTT. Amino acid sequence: CASTRTGGGTEAFF.

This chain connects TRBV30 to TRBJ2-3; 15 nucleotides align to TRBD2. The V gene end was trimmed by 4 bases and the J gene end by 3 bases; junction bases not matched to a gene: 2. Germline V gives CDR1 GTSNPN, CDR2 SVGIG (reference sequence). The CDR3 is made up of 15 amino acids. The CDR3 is CAWKGTSGRTDTQYF. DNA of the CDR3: TGTGCCTGGAAAGGGACTAGCGGGAGGACAGATACGCAGTATTTT.

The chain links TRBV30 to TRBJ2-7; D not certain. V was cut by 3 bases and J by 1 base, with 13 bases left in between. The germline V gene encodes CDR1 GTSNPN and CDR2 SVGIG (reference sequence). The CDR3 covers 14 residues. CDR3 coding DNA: TGTGCCTGGAGAGTAAAGGGAAATTCCTACGAGCAGTACTTC. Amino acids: CAWRVKGNSYEQYF.

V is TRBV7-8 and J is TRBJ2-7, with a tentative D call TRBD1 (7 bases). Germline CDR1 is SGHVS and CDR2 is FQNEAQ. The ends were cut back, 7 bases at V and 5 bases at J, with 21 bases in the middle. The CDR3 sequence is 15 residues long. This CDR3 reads CASKISGGWFDEQYF. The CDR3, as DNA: TGTGCCAGCAAGATTTCAGGGGGGTGGTTCGACGAGCAGTACTTC.

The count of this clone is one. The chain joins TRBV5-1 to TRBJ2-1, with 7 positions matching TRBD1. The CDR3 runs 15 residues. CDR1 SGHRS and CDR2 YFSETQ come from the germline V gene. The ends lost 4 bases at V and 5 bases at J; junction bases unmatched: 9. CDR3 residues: CASSPGQASNNEQFF. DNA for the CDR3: TGCGCCAGCAGCCCAGGACAGGCCTCAAACAATGAGCAGTTCTTC.

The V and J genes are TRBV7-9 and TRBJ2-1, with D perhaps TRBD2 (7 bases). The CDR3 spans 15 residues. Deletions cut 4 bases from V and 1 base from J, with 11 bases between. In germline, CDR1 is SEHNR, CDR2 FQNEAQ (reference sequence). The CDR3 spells CASSSRGASYNEQFF. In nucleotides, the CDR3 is TGTGCCAGCAGCTCTCGGGGGGCTTCCTACAATGAGCAGTTCTTC.

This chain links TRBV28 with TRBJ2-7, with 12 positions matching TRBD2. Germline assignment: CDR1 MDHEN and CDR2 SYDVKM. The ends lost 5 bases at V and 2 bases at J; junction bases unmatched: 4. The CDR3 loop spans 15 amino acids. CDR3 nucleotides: TGTGCCAGCAGTCCCCGACTAGCGGGGGCCTACGAGCAGTACTTC. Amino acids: CASSPRLAGAYEQYF.

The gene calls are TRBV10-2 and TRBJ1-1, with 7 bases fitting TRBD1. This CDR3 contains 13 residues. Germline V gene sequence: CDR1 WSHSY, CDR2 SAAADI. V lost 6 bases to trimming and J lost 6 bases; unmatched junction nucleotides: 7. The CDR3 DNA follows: TGCGCCAGCAGCTCGACAGGGTTGTCTGAAGCTTTCTTT. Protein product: CASSSTGLSEAFF.

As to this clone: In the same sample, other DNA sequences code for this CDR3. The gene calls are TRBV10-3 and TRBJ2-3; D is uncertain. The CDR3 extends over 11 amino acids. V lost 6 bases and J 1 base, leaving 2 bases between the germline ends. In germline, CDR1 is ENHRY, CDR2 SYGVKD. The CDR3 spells CAIRGTDTQYF. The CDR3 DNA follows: TGTGCCATCAGAGGCACAGATACGCAGTATTTT.

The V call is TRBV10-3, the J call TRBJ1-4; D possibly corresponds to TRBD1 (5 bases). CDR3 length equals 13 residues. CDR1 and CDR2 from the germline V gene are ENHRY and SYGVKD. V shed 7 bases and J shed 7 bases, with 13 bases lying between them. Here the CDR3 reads CAITRDVGEKLFF. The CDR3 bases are TGTGCCATCACCAGGGACGTAGGTGAAAAACTGTTTTTT.

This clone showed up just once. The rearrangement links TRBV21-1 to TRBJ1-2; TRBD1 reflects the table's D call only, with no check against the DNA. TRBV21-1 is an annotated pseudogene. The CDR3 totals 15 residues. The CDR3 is CASSKAWDRRNGYTF. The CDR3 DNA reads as TGTGCCAGCAGCAAAGCATGGGACAGACGGAATGGCTACACCTTC.

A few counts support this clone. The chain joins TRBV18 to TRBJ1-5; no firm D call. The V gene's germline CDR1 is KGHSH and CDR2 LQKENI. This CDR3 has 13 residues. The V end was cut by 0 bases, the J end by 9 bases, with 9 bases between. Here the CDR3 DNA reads TGTGCCAGCTCACCACCAGGCCCGGGGCCCCAGCATTTT. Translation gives CASSPPGPGPQHF.

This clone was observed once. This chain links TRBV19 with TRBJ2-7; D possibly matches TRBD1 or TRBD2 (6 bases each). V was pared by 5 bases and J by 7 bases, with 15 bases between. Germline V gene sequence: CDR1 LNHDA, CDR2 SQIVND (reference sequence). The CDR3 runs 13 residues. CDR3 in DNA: TGTGCCAGTAGTGATGGGGGGCCAAGGGAGCAGTACTTC. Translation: CASSDGGPREQYF.

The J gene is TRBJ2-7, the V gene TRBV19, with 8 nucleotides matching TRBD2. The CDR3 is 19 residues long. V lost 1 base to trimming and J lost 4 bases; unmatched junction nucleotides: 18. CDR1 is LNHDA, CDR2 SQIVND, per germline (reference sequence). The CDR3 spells CASSIAGKLSSGSRYEQYF. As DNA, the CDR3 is TGTGCCAGTAGTATAGCAGGAAAACTCTCCAGCGGGAGTCGTTACGAGCAGTACTTC.